A single sample gave rise to the 8 T cell receptor beta chains below, sequenced in a study of blood T cell repertoires in COVID-19. The table came from immunoSEQ multiplex PCR; TCRdb's copy has only in-frame clones and leaves some out. The sample carries 55,000 to 65,000 clones, 75% to 95% recorded once. Material for sequencing was peripheral blood. The receptor set was obtained from a woman aged 80 or over with active COVID-19.

The chain recombines TRBV6-1 with TRBJ2-3; 12 nucleotides agree with TRBD2. Germline values: CDR1 MNHNS, CDR2 SASEGT. V was clipped by 4 bases and J by 0 bases; unmatched bases: 5. This CDR3 region has 17 residues. The chain's CDR3 is CASSVSGTSGSTDTQYF. The DNA for the CDR3 is TGTGCCAGCAGTGTATCAGGGACTAGCGGGAGCACAGATACGCAGTATTTT.

The chain recombines TRBV5-1 with TRBJ2-5; D not certain. The length of the CDR3 is 13 residues. Germline V CDR1 and CDR2: SGHRS, YFSETQ. The V end was cut by 0 bases, the J end by 5 bases, with 8 bases between. CDR3 coding DNA: TGCGCCAGCAGCTTGGGGCTCGGGGAGACCCAGTACTTC. Amino acids: CASSLGLGETQYF. The full variable domain, rest sourced from reference TRBV5-1 and TRBJ2-5, is KAGVTQTPRYLIKTRGQQVTLSCSPISGHRSVSWYQQTPGQGLQFLFEYFSETQRNKGNFPGRFSGRQFSNSRSEMNVSTLELGDSALYLCASSLGLGETQYFGPGTRLLVL.

The chain carries TRBV3-1 (or the pseudogene TRBV3-2) and TRBJ1-5, with D perhaps TRBD1 (6 bases). Between the trimmed V and J ends, which lost 1 base and 4 bases, there was a span of 11 bases. The germline V gene encodes CDR1 LGHDT and CDR2 YNNKEL (reference sequence). CDR3 length: 15 amino acids. The CDR3 DNA reads as TGTGCCAGCAGCCAAGCCCACAGGGATAATCAGCCCCAGCATTTT. Protein sequence: CASSQAHRDNQPQHF.

The chain recombines TRBV6-6 with TRBJ2-2; TRBD1 aligns across 11 bases. There are 16 residues in the CDR3. V gave up 5 bases and J gave up 7 bases; unmatched junction bases: 9. Germline V gene lookup returns CDR1 MNHNY and CDR2 SVGAGI (reference sequence). The CDR3 protein is CASSNRDRGANGELFF. CDR3 coding DNA: TGTGCCAGCAGTAACCGGGACAGGGGGGCGAACGGGGAGCTGTTTTTT.

This clone was seen once. The chain has TRBV3-1 (or the pseudogene TRBV3-2) and TRBJ1-1; the match to TRBD1 covers 9 bases. Trimming took 11 bases from V and 6 from J; bases not matched to a gene: 16. The CDR3 is 15 amino acids. Germline CDR1 is LGHDT and CDR2 is YNNKEL (reference sequence). CDR3 protein: CAARKQGAEDAEAFF. CDR3 nucleotide sequence: TGTGCCGCCAGGAAACAGGGGGCAGAGGACGCTGAAGCTTTCTTT.

The J gene is TRBJ2-1, the V gene TRBV5-8; 11 nucleotides match TRBD2. The germline V gene has CDR1 SGHTS and CDR2 YDEGEE. V trimming: 4 bases; J trimming: 4 bases; junction bases outside the gene matches: 4. The CDR3 loop spans 15 amino acids. The CDR3 DNA reads as TGTGCCAGCAGCCCACTAGCGGGAGCTTACAATGAGCAGTTCTTC. The encoded protein is CASSPLAGAYNEQFF. Drawing the rest from reference TRBV5-8 and TRBJ2-1, the complete variable domain is EAGVTQSPTHLIKTRGQQATLRCSPISGHTSVYWYQQALGLGLQFLLWYDEGEERNRGNFPPRFSGRQFPNYSSELNVNALELEDSALYLCASSPLAGAYNEQFFGPGTRLTVL.

The V and J genes are TRBV6-5 and TRBJ1-3, with D uncertain. Germline V lookup: CDR1 MNHEY, CDR2 SVGAGI. CDR3 length: 13 residues. V was clipped by 7 bases and J by 1 base, with 8 bases between them. The CDR3 region is CASTGVSGNTIYF. The CDR3 DNA is TGTGCCAGCACCGGAGTTTCTGGAAACACCATATATTTT.

This clone occurred a few times. This chain joins TRBV6-5 and TRBJ1-2; D perhaps matches TRBD1 (5 bases). V shed 6 bases and J shed 4 bases, with 12 bases lying between them. Germline V lookup: CDR1 MNHEY, CDR2 SVGAGI. CDR3 length: 13 amino acids. This CDR3 reads CASSPGGSYGYTF. CDR3 DNA: TGTGCCAGCAGCCCGGGGGGGTCCTATGGCTACACCTTC.